One and the same sample provided the 11 T cell receptor beta chains below, sequenced in a study of T cells of healthy individuals. TCRdb re-called the 5' RACE reads with MiXCR, one entry per CDR3 protein. The table records some 41,000 distinct CDR3 sequences, around 4.5% of them present only once. The receptors here all came from a human donor in good health.

The sample holds a few counts of this clonotype. At one of its ends the junction is not consistent with the germline gene, which may arise from a read error. V is TRBV11-2 and J is TRBJ2-1, with TRBD2 matching 7 bases. This CDR3 has 14 amino acids. From germline, CDR1 is SGHAT and CDR2 FQNNGV. The CDR3 DNA reads as TGTGCCAGCAGCCTACCGACTAGCTACCATGAGCAGTTCTTC. Translating it yields CASSLPTSYHEQFF. The full variable domain, rest sourced from reference TRBV11-2 and TRBJ2-1, is EAGVAQSPRYKIIEKRQSVAFWCNPISGHATLYWYQQILGQGPKLLIQFQNNGVVDDSQLPKDRFSAERLKGVDSTLKIQPAKLEDSAVYLCASSLPTSYHEQFFGPGTRLTVL.

In its sample, this clonotype was seen a few times. This rearrangement joins TRBV7-2 to TRBJ2-3, with 8 bases fitting TRBD1. The CDR3 consists of 15 residues. Germline trimming cut 6 bases from V and 4 bases from J; bases unmatched to any gene: 9. The germline gives CDR1 SGHTA, CDR2 FQGNSA. DNA of the CDR3: TGTGCCAGCAGGTTTACAGGGGGTGGGTCAGATACGCAGTATTTT. The encoded protein is CASRFTGGGSDTQYF.

This clonotype was seen repeatedly, ten times or more. J is TRBJ1-1 and V is TRBV12-3 or TRBV12-4, with a possible D match to TRBD1 (5 bases). This CDR3 comprises 17 residues. The V end lost 3 bases, the J end lost 4 bases, and 21 bases lay between the germline ends. The CDR3 reads CASSFPLIRGARTEAFF. The CDR3 DNA reads as TGTGCCAGCAGTTTCCCCTTAATTCGAGGGGCGCGCACTGAAGCTTTCTTT.

This clonotype was counted only a few times. V is TRBV11-3 and J is TRBJ1-6, with 8 bases identical to TRBD1. The length of the CDR3 is 15 residues. The V segment lost 5 bases and the J segment 7 bases; nucleotides outside the gene matches: 7. Germline CDR1 SGHNT, CDR2 YENEEA. CDR3 protein: CASSPRTGLNSPLHF. The CDR3, as DNA: TGTGCCAGCAGCCCCCGGACAGGGTTGAATTCACCCCTCCACTTT.

The gene calls are TRBV11-2 and TRBJ2-7; perhaps D is TRBD1 or TRBD2 (6 bases each). The CDR3 spans 12 residues. From germline, CDR1 is SGHAT and CDR2 FQNNGV. V shed 4 bases and J shed 6 bases, with 10 bases lying between them. The CDR3 protein is CASSWGAVEQYF. In DNA form, the CDR3 reads TGTGCCAGCAGCTGGGGGGCGGTCGAGCAGTACTTC.

This clonotype was seen at least ten times. The chain couples TRBV20-1 to TRBJ2-1, with 7 bases fitting TRBD2. CDR1 and CDR2 (germline): DFQATT, SNEGSKA (reference sequence). V lost 3 bases, J lost 4 bases, and 9 bases stayed unmatched. CDR3 size: 15 residues. CDR3 region: CSASGPGGEYNEQFF. DNA of the CDR3: TGCAGTGCTAGTGGGCCGGGGGGAGAATACAATGAGCAGTTCTTC.

This clonotype was counted at least ten times. The chain is built from TRBV28 and TRBJ1-4; D is unclear. Between the trimmed V and J ends, which lost 3 bases and 8 bases, there was a span of 4 bases. Germline V gene data show CDR1 as MDHEN and CDR2 as SYDVKM. The length of the CDR3 is 11 residues. As DNA, the CDR3 is TGTGCCAGCAGTTTTCGGGAAAAACTGTTTTTT. It translates to CASSFREKLFF.

The rearrangement uses TRBV3-1 and TRBJ1-6; no definite D call. CDR3 length equals 14 residues. The germline gives CDR1 LGHDT, CDR2 YNNKEL (reference sequence). Trimming cost V 4 bases and J 7 bases, with 11 bases left between them. The CDR3, as DNA: TGTGCCAGCAGCCGTGAGGCGGAGAATTCACCCCTCCACTTT. Translated: CASSREAENSPLHF.

This clonotype has ten or more counts. The chain uses TRBV29-1 and TRBJ1-1; D is perhaps TRBD1 (6 bases). The CDR3 covers 17 residues. Looked up from germline, CDR1 is SQVTM and CDR2 is ANQGSEA. V lost 4 bases to trimming and J lost 1 base, with 22 bases between them. CDR3 region: CSVGARGGAGTNTEAFF. As DNA, the CDR3 is TGCAGCGTTGGGGCTCGGGGGGGGGCCGGGACGAACACTGAAGCTTTCTTT.

This clonotype was counted at least ten times. The chain links TRBV20-1 to TRBJ2-7; D might be TRBD2 (6 bases). Germline V gene data show CDR1 as DFQATT and CDR2 as SNEGSKA (reference sequence). This CDR3 is built from 16 residues. The V and J ends lost 0 bases and 4 bases respectively, with 19 bases between them. The CDR3 DNA is TGCAGTGCTAGAGACCTAGCAGGGACTCAGTCTTACGAGCAGTACTTC. Protein: CSARDLAGTQSYEQYF.

This clonotype was recorded many times. The chain carries TRBV4-1 and TRBJ1-5, with 10 nucleotides matching TRBD1. The ends lost 2 bases at V and 4 bases at J; junction bases unmatched: 17. The CDR3 runs 20 residues. Germline loops: CDR1 MGHRA, CDR2 YSYEKL. In DNA, the CDR3 is TGCGCCAGCAGCCAACCTCCTTTTCGTCGGGACAGGGGAACGAATCAGCCCCAGCATTTT. It codes for CASSQPPFRRDRGTNQPQHF.